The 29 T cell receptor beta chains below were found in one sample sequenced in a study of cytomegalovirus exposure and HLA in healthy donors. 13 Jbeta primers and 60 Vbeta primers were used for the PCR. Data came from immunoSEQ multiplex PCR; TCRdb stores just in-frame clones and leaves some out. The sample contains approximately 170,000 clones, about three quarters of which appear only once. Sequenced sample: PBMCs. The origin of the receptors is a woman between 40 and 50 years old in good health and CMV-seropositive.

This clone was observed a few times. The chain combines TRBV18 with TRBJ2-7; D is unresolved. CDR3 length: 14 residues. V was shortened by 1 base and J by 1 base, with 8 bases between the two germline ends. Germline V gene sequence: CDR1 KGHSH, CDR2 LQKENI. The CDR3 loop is CASSPQARSYEQYF. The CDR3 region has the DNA TGTGCCAGCTCACCACAGGCCAGGTCCTACGAGCAGTACTTC.

CDR3 protein: CASSSPLGGIDNTF. CDR3 nucleotide sequence: TGTGCCAGCAGTTCCCCCTTAGGAGGGATCGATAACACCTTC. The V and J genes are TRBV6-5 and TRBJ1-2, with D hard to call. In germline, CDR1 is MNHEY, CDR2 SVGAGI. The V and J ends lost 4 bases and 12 bases respectively, with 21 bases between them. The CDR3 contains 14 residues.

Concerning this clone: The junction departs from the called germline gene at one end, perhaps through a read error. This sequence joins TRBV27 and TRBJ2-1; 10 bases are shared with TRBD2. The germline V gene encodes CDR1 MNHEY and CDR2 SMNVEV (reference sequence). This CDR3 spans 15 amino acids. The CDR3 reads CASSSPGLAYSEQFF. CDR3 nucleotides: TGTGCCAGCAGTTCACCGGGACTAGCGTACAGTGAGCAGTTCTTC.

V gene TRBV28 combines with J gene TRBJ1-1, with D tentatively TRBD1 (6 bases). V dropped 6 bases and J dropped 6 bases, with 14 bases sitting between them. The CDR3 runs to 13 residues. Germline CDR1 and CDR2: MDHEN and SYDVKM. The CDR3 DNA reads TGTGCCAGCAGAGTAGGGGGTAATCCTGAAGCTTTCTTT. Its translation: CASRVGGNPEAFF.

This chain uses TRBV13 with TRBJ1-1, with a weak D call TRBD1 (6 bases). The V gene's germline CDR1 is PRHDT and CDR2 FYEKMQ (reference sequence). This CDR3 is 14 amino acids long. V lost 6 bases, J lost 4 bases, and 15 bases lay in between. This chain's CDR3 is CASRLNRAGTEAFF. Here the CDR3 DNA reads TGTGCCAGCAGACTAAACAGGGCGGGCACTGAAGCTTTCTTT.

CDR3 region: CASSLEIRGAGTEAFF. Here the CDR3 DNA reads TGTGCCAGCAGCTTAGAGATTCGGGGGGCCGGCACTGAAGCTTTCTTT. The J gene is TRBJ1-1, the V gene TRBV7-6; TRBD1 is a possible D gene (6 bases). The V gene lost 1 base and the J gene lost 4 bases, with 16 bases spanning the gap. Germline V gene lookup returns CDR1 SGHVS and CDR2 FNYEAQ. This CDR3 is 16 amino acids long.

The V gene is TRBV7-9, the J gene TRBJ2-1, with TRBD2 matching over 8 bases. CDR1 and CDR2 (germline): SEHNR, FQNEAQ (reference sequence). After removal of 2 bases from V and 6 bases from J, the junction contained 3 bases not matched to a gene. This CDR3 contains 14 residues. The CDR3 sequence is CASSLTSGSNEQFF. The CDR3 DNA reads TGTGCCAGCAGCTTAACCAGCGGGAGCAATGAGCAGTTCTTC.

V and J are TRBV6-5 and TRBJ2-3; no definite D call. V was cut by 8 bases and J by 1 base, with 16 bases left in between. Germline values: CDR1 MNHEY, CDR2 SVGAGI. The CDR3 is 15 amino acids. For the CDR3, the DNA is TGTGCCAGCGGATCAACACAGCTTCGCACAGATACGCAGTATTTT. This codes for CASGSTQLRTDTQYF.

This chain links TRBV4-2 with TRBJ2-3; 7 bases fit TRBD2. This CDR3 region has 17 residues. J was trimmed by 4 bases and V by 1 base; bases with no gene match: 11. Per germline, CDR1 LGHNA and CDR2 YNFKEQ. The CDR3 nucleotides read TGTGCCAGCAGCCAAGCCGTGGGGACTACCGGAGCAGATACGCAGTATTTT. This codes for CASSQAVGTTGADTQYF.

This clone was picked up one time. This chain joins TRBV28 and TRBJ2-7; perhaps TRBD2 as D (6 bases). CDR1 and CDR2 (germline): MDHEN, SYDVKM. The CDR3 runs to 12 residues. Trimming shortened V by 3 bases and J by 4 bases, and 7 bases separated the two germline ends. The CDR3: CASSLEGYEQYF. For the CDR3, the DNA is TGTGCCAGCAGTTTGGAGGGGTACGAGCAGTACTTC.

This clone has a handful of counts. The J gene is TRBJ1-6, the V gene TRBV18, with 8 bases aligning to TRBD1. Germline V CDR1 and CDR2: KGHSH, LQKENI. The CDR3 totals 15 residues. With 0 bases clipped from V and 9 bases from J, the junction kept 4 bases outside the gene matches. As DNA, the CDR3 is TGTGCCAGCTCACCACCGCCGACAGGGGCTTCACCCCTCCACTTT. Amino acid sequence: CASSPPPTGASPLHF.

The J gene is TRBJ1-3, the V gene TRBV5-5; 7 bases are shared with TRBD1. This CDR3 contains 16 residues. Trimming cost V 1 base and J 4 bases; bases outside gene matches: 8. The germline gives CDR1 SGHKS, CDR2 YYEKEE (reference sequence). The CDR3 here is CASSLFGDSLGNTIYF. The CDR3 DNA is TGTGCCAGCAGCTTGTTCGGGGACAGCTTAGGAAACACCATATATTTT.

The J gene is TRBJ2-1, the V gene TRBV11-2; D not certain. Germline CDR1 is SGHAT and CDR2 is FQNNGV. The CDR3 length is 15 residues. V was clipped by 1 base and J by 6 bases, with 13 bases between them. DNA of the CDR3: TGTGCCAGCAGCTTAGCCGTGGTTTTAGTCAATGAGCAGTTCTTC. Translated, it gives CASSLAVVLVNEQFF.

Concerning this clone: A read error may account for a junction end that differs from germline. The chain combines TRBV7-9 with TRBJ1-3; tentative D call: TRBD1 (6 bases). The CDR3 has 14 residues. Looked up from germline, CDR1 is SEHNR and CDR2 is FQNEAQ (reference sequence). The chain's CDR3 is CSSSLTGTGNTIYF. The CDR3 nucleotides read TGTTCCAGCAGCCTCACAGGGACTGGAAACACCATATATTTT.

The CDR3 DNA sequence: TGTGCCAGCAGCGCAACGGGAGGGCCTAACAATGAGCAGTTCTTC. It is translated as CASSATGGPNNEQFF. This chain joins TRBV9 and TRBJ2-1; the match to TRBD2 covers 8 bases. Germline V gene data show CDR1 as SGDLS and CDR2 as YYNGEE. Germline trimming cut 3 bases from V and 5 bases from J; bases unmatched to any gene: 7. This CDR3 comprises 15 residues.

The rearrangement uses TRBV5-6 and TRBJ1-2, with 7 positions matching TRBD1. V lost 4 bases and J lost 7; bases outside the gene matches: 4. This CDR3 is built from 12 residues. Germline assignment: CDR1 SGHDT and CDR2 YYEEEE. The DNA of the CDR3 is TGTGCCAGCAGCCCAGGGGGGAGTGGCTACACCTTC. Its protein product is CASSPGGSGYTF.

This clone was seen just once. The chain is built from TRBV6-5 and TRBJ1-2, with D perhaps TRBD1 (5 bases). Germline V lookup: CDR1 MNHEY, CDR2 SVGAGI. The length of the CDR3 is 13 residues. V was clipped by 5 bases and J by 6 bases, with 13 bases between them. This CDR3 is CASSLNAGDGYTF. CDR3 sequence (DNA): TGTGCCAGCAGTCTCAATGCGGGGGATGGCTACACCTTC.

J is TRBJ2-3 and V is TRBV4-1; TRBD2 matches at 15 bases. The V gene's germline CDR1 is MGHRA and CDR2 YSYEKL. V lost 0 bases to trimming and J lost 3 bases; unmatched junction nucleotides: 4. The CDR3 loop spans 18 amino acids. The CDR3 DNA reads TGCGCCAGCAGCCAAGAAAGGACTAGCGGGGGGGCAACAGATACGCAGTATTTT. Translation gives CASSQERTSGGATDTQYF.

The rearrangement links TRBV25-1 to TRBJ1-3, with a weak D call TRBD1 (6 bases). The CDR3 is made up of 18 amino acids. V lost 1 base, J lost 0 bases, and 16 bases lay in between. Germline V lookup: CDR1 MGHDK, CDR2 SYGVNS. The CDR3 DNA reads TGTGCCAGCAGTGAATTGGGTAGGACAGCAAGCTCTGGAAACACCATATATTTT. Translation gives CASSELGRTASSGNTIYF. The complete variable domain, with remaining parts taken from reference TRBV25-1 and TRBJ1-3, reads EADIYQTPRYLVIGTGKKITLECSQTMGHDKMYWYQQDPGMELHLIHYSYGVNSTEKGDLSSESTVSRIRTEHFPLTLESARPSHTSQYLCASSELGRTASSGNTIYFGEGSWLTVV.

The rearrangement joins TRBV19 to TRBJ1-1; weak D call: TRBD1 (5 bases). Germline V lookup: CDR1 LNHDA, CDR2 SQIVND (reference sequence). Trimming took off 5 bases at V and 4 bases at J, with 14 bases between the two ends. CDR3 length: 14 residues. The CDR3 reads CASSQGPQSTEAFF. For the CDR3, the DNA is TGTGCCAGTAGTCAGGGCCCACAGAGCACTGAAGCTTTCTTT.

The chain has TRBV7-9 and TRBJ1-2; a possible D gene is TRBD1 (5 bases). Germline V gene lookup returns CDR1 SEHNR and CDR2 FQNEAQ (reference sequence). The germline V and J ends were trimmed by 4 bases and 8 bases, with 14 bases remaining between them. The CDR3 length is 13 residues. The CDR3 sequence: CASSSVDSLGYTF. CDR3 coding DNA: TGTGCCAGCAGCTCAGTCGACAGTCTGGGCTACACCTTC.

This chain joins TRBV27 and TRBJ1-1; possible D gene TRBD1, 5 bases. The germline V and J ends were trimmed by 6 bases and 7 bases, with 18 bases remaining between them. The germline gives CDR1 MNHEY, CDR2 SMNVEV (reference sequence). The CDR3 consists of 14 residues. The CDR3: CASRSGYMGSEAFF. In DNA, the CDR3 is TGTGCCAGCAGGTCAGGGTATATGGGTAGTGAAGCTTTCTTT.

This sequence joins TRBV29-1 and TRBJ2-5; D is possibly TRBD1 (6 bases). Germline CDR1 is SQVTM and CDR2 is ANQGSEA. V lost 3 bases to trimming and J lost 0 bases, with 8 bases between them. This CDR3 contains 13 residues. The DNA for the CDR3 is TGCAGCGTTGAGGGGGCGAACCAAGAGACCCAGTACTTC. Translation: CSVEGANQETQYF.

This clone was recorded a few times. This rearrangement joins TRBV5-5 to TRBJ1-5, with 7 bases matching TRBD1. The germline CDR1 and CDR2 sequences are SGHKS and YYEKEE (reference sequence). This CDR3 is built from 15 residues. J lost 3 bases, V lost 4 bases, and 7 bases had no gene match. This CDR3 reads CASSVQGQSNQPQHF. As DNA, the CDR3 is TGTGCCAGCAGCGTTCAGGGACAGTCCAATCAGCCCCAGCATTTT.

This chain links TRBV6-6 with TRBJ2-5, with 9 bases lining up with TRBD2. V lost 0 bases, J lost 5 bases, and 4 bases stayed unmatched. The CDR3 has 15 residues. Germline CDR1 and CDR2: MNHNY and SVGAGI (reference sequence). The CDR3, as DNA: TGTGCCAGCAGTTACTCGCGGGGGGGCAAGGAGACCCAGTACTTC. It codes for CASSYSRGGKETQYF.

As DNA, the CDR3 is TGCAGCGTTGATTCCAGGGTAAAAAACATTCAGTACTTC. This codes for CSVDSRVKNIQYF. This chain uses TRBV29-1 with TRBJ2-4; maybe TRBD1 (5 bases). The CDR3 runs 13 residues. The germline V gene has CDR1 SQVTM and CDR2 ANQGSEA. The V end lost 3 bases, the J end lost 4 bases, and 10 bases lay between the germline ends.

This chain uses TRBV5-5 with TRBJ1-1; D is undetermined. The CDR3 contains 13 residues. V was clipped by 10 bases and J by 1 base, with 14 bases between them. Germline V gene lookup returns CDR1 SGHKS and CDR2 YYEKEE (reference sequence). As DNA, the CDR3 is TGTGCCTGTCGAGGACTCGCGAACACTGAAGCTTTCTTT. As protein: CACRGLANTEAFF.

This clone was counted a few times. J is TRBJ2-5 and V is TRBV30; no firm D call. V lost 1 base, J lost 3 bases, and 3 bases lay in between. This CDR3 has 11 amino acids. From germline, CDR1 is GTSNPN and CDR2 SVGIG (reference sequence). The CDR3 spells CAWSGEETQYF. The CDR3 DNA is TGTGCCTGGAGTGGAGAAGAGACCCAGTACTTC.

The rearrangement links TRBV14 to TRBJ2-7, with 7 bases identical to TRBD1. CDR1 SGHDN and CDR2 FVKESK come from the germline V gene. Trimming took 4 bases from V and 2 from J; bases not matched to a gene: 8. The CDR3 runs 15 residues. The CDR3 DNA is TGTGCCAGCAGCCCTCGACAGGGTGGGACCTACGAGCAGTACTTC. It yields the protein CASSPRQGGTYEQYF.